This entry describes one TCR beta chain. No antigen is known for it. Qualities for individual bases were not recorded, and no much larger clone is one base off. Each donor gave one peripheral blood draw, averaging roughly 120 mL, which was collected into heparinised tubes. Naive, central memory, regulatory and stem cell-like memory CD4+ T cells were sorted on a BD FACSAria II using a panel including CD45RO, CCR7, CD25, CD127, CD95 and CD27. All sorted populations exceeded 95% purity. Right away, PBMCs were isolated by Lymphoprep density gradient centrifugation and were stained directly, with no culture step. So that batch effects would be minimized, each experiment stained and sorted samples in pairs, pairing one healthy donor with one patient. The entire isolated RNA was reverse transcribed using the High Capacity cDNA Reverse Transcription Kit, and thus expressed TCRB transcripts were sequenced. Naive, central memory and regulatory T cell samples underwent deep immunoSEQ sequencing, averaging about 3.57 million total reads per sample. Sorted cells were lysed in RLT buffer, and RNA was extracted using DNase-treated RNeasy Micro or Mini kits according to cell number. To prevent cross-contamination, each cell subset was processed individually, whereas patient and healthy donor samples were processed jointly. Using the immunoSEQ multiplex PCR, TCRB sequences were amplified from cDNA into 87-bp fragments spanning the CDR3 region. Amplicons were sequenced on the Illumina HiSeq platform. The authors' pipeline ran thus. PCR bias was corrected computationally using synthetic template baselines, and reads within Hamming distance 2 were collapsed, with unmergeable singletons discarded. Reads were aligned against IMGT to assign V, D and J genes, CDR3 length and insertions or deletions at six rearrangement sites. Clonotype counts were normalized to sorted cell number within each subset before computing true diversity and Gini coefficients with the tcR R package. Repertoire sharing was quantified using the overlap coefficient calculated on TCRB nucleotide sequences. The clones in this table, taken by TCRdb from immuneACCESS, are in-frame only. Not every clone is retained; where verified, under half of the shortfall comes from an unresolved V gene, and the cause of the rest is unknown. V, J and clone size derive from that table, while D and trimming were established from the DNA sequence. The sample table shows roughly 290,000 clones, and 8% are seen once. Approximately 0.93% of the sample goes to the ten largest clones.

These data originate in a study of beta chain features in type 1 diabetes (dated by TCRdb to 2017 to 2018). About the study as a whole: No differences in mean age, gender distribution, total cell number or subset yield were found between patients and healthy donors. A total of 85 million to 140 million sorted cells were examined across all samples, and the number of cells per subset was strongly correlated with RNA yield. The study compared TCRB repertoires of sorted circulating CD4+ T cell subsets between recently diagnosed type 1 diabetes patients and matched healthy donors. Whereas all 30 or so donors provided naive and central memory subsets, regulatory and stem cell-like memory subsets were isolated from just 8 patients and roughly 8 healthy donors. Overall results and qualifications from the work: Because cDNA was sequenced instead of genomic DNA, activated cells with high expression could be over-represented, although the groups did not differ in activation or CD3 levels. Because the HLA sub-analyses included only small numbers of individuals, any influence of HLA type on TCRB rearrangement was left unresolved. PCR may preferentially amplify shorter templates, but because patient and control samples were amplified and corrected together, any resulting skew would affect both groups equally. Patients with type 1 diabetes made fewer insertions and deleted more nucleotides at VDJ recombination sites, implying thymic rearrangement abnormalities. Type 1 diabetes patients showed a moderate but significant shortening of TCRB CDR3 length in all four CD4+ subsets. Naive, central memory and regulatory TCRB repertoires appeared more similar among patients than among healthy donors.

As encoded in the germline V gene, CDR1 is SQVTM while CDR2 is ANQGSEA. The CDR3, cysteine through phenylalanine, is 10 amino acids long. Just CDR3 DNA is preserved here, 30 bases in frame from base 1. V loses 3 bases of germline sequence and J loses 11 bases, and the interval between the two ends is 10 bases. Material: central memory CD4+ T cells from blood. This chain is built from TRBV29-1 and TRBJ2-5; there is no confident call for the D gene. The TCR was taken from a woman aged 18-29 years in good health. At the DNA level, the sequence is TGCAGCGTTGAGAGGCTTAGACAGTACTTC. Its translation reads: CSVERLRQYF.